This passage covers 9 T cell receptor beta chains from one sample sequenced in a study of beta chain features in type 1 diabetes. The antigens for these receptors are not known. The authors reverse transcribed all of the isolated RNA, so sequencing captured expressed TCRB transcripts. Data came from immunoSEQ multiplex PCR; TCRdb stores just in-frame clones and leaves some out. The data show 300,000 or so clones, around an eighth seen once. Whole-study findings and limits: Shorter TCRB CDR3s, moderately but significantly so, marked every one of the four CD4+ subsets in Type 1 diabetes patients.

Sequenced: naive CD4+ T cells from blood. These receptor sequences come from a young man with type 1 diabetes.

This chain links TRBV6-5 with TRBJ2-1; 9 bases map to TRBD1. Germline V lookup: CDR1 MNHEY, CDR2 SVGAGI. This CDR3 has 15 amino acids. V dropped 6 bases and J dropped 4; count of bases not matched to a gene: 7. The CDR3 bases are TGTGCCAGCAGAAACCCCGGGACAGGGTACAATGAGCAGTTCTTC. Its protein is CASRNPGTGYNEQFF.

This clone was observed a few times. The J gene is TRBJ1-1, the V gene TRBV20-1; tentative D call: TRBD1 (5 bases). This CDR3 has 11 amino acids. V was cut by 3 bases and J by 8 bases, with 10 bases left in between. Germline values: CDR1 DFQATT, CDR2 SNEGSKA (reference sequence). CDR3 residues: CSASRQGEAFF. CDR3 coding DNA: TGCAGTGCTAGTAGGCAGGGCGAAGCTTTCTTT.

V usage is TRBV4-1 and J usage is TRBJ2-2; a possible D gene is TRBD2 (6 bases). The CDR3 loop spans 17 amino acids. CDR1 MGHRA and CDR2 YSYEKL come from the germline V gene. Trimming pared 4 bases from V and 0 bases from J, leaving 15 bases between. The CDR3 protein is CASSLSGLATNTGELFF. The CDR3 DNA is TGCGCCAGCAGCCTCTCTGGGCTAGCGACGAACACCGGGGAGCTGTTTTTT.

The chain is built from TRBV28 and TRBJ2-7, with 7 bases matching TRBD1. Germline V gene lookup returns CDR1 MDHEN and CDR2 SYDVKM. The CDR3 is made up of 15 amino acids. The trim removed 4 bases at V and 0 bases at J, leaving 6 bases unmatched. CDR3 bases: TGTGCCAGCAGTTCAGGACAGGAAAGCTCCTACGAGCAGTACTTC. As protein: CASSSGQESSYEQYF.

The table lists this clone with a few counts. The genes are TRBV5-4 and TRBJ2-1; TRBD2 aligns across 15 bases. V trimming: 4 bases; J trimming: 8 bases; junction bases outside the gene matches: 4. The CDR3 is 15 amino acids. Germline assignment: CDR1 SGHNT and CDR2 YYREEE (reference sequence). The CDR3 coding sequence is TGTGCCAGCAGCAGGACTAGCGGGAGGGACGATGAGCAGTTCTTC. Translating it yields CASSRTSGRDDEQFF.

This clone was detected a few times. The rearrangement joins TRBV7-2 to TRBJ2-3; tentative D call: TRBD2 (5 bases). Germline-derived CDR1 and CDR2 are SGHTA and FQGNSA. The V end lost 3 bases, the J end lost 4 bases, and 11 bases lay between the germline ends. The CDR3 loop spans 14 amino acids. CDR3 in amino acids: CASSLTTSPDTQYF. DNA for the CDR3: TGTGCCAGCAGCTTGACCACTAGTCCAGATACGCAGTATTTT.

CDR3 residues: CASSLAPRSNTGELFF. The CDR3 bases are TGTGCCAGCAGCTTAGCACCCAGGTCGAACACCGGGGAGCTGTTTTTT. The chain joins TRBV7-2 to TRBJ2-2; D not resolved. Germline-derived CDR1 and CDR2 are SGHTA and FQGNSA. The V and J ends lost 0 bases and 0 bases respectively, with 8 bases between them. The CDR3 length is 16 residues.

In its sample, this clone was seen a few times. The chain is built from TRBV19 and TRBJ2-2; 11 bases agree with TRBD2. Germline CDR1 and CDR2: LNHDA and SQIVND (reference sequence). The CDR3 is 16 amino acids. The J segment lost 7 bases and the V segment lost 5 bases, leaving 9 bases of the junction unmatched. CDR3 protein: CASSALSGRALGELFF. CDR3 DNA sequence: TGTGCCAGTAGTGCCCTTAGCGGGAGGGCCCTCGGGGAGCTGTTTTTT. Supplemented by reference TRBV19 and TRBJ2-2, the full variable domain reads DGGITQSPKYLFRKEGQNVTLSCEQNLNHDAMYWYRQDPGQGLRLIYYSQIVNDFQKGDIAEGYSVSREKKESFPLTVTSAQKNPTAFYLCASSALSGRALGELFFGEGSRLTVL.

This chain connects TRBV10-3 to TRBJ1-4; D is unresolved. The length of the CDR3 is 12 residues. CDR1 is ENHRY and CDR2 is SYGVKD in the germline V gene. V shed 0 bases and J shed 13 bases, with 9 bases lying between them. The CDR3 loop reads CAISESLERLFF. Here the CDR3 DNA reads TGTGCCATCAGTGAGTCCTTAGAGCGACTGTTTTTT.